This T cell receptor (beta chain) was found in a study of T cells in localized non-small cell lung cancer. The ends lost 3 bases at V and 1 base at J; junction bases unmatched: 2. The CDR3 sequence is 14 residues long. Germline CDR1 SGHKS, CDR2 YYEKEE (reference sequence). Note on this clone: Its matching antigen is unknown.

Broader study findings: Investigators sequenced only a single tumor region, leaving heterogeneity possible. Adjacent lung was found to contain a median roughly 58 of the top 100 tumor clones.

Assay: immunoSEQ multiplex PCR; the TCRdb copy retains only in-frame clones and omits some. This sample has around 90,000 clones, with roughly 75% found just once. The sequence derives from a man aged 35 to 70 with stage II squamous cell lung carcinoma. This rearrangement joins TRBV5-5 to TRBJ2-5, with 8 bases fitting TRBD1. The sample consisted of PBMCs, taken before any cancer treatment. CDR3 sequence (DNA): TGTGCCAGCAGCTGGGGACAGGTCCAAGAGACCCAGTACTTC. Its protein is CASSWGQVQETQYF. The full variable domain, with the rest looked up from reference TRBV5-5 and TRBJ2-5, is DAGVTQSPTHLIKTRGQQVTLRCSPISGHKSVSWYQQVLGQGPQFIFQYYEKEERGRGNFPDRFSARQFPNYSSELNVNALLLGDSALYLCASSWGQVQETQYFGPGTRLLVL.